These 16 T cell receptor beta chains were sequenced from one sample in a study of response to subunit inactivated influenza vaccine (dated by TCRdb to 2017 to 2018). Receptor libraries were prepared by RT-PCR. The sequencer listed for this sample is Illumina HiSeq 2500. TCRdb took the public reads, trimmed them with fastp at Q25, ran MiXCR for clone calling and kept in-frame beta chains. A single entry per CDR3 protein holds the most common genes and DNA from its merged rows. In all, the sample holds hundreds of thousands of distinct CDR3 sequences, and about 15% of those were seen once. The top ten clonotypes cover 7.5% to 9% of the sample. The specimen was PBMCs from blood, collected roughly 2 weeks before vaccination. The receptors originated from a man aged 50-60 years who received an inactivated influenza vaccine. Donor details come from another sample of the same person, matched by shared clones.

This clonotype was observed a handful of times. The rearrangement joins TRBV3-1 to TRBJ1-2; D is unresolved. Trimming shortened V by 4 bases and J by 8 bases, and 11 bases separated the two germline ends. The CDR3 sequence is 12 residues long. Germline CDR1 and CDR2: LGHDT and YNNKEL (reference sequence). Written as DNA, the CDR3 is TGTGCCAGCAGCCGCGCGAGTGGGGGCTACACCTTC. It translates to CASSRASGGYTF.

This clonotype was recorded a few times. The chain uses TRBV7-6 and TRBJ2-3; 11 positions agree with TRBD2. The CDR3 contains 18 residues. Losses at the gene ends were 5 bases for V and 0 bases for J; bases not matched to a gene: 10. Germline-derived CDR1 and CDR2 are SGHVS and FNYEAQ. CDR3 amino acids: CASSQLAGEDLSTDTQYF. In nucleotides, the CDR3 is TGTGCCAGCAGCCAACTAGCGGGGGAAGATTTAAGCACAGATACGCAGTATTTT.

The V gene is TRBV5-1, the J gene TRBJ2-7; unclear D gene. V lost 0 bases and J 1 base, leaving 8 bases between the germline ends. Per the germline V gene, CDR1 is SGHRS and CDR2 is YFSETQ. This CDR3 region has 14 residues. CDR3 protein: CASSLVGNSYEQYF. The CDR3 nucleotides read TGCGCCAGCAGCTTGGTCGGAAATTCCTACGAGCAGTACTTC.

This clonotype has ten or more counts. The germline gene is not matched at one end of the junction; a read error may be the cause. The V call is TRBV6-1, the J call TRBJ2-7; 9 nucleotides agree with TRBD2. The CDR3 length is 16 residues. Germline lookup yields CDR1 MNHNS and CDR2 SASEGT. This chain's CDR3 is CASSELRGTSSHEQYF. CDR3 sequence (DNA): TGTGCCAGCAGTGAACTACGTGGGACTAGCTCCCACGAGCAGTACTTC.

This clonotype showed up just a few times. The chain uses TRBV21-1 and TRBJ2-7; TRBD1 reflects the table's D call only, with no check against the DNA. TRBV21-1 is noted as a pseudogene. This CDR3 has 14 amino acids. The CDR3 is CASSSGQRAYEQYF. CDR3 sequence (DNA): TGTGCCAGCAGCTCGGGACAAAGGGCCTACGAGCAGTACTTC.

This clonotype was counted once. The chain couples TRBV7-8 to TRBJ1-5; TRBD1 matches 9 bases. The CDR3 is 14 residues long. Germline loops: CDR1 SGHVS, CDR2 FQNEAQ. J gave up 7 bases and V 7 bases, and 8 bases lay outside the gene matches. For the CDR3, the DNA is TGTGCCAGCACCGCGGACAGGGGAGGGCAGCCCCAGCATTTT. Its protein product is CASTADRGGQPQHF.

This clonotype was found a few times. CDR3 residues: CASSLGYPGSEQFF. The DNA for the CDR3 is TGTGCCAGCAGCTTAGGATATCCAGGGAGTGAGCAGTTCTTC. The chain joins TRBV7-7 to TRBJ2-1, with D possibly being TRBD1 or TRBD2 (5 bases each). From germline, CDR1 is SSHAT and CDR2 FNYEAQ (reference sequence). The CDR3 runs 14 residues. V was clipped by 1 base and J by 9 bases, with 13 bases between them.

The rearrangement links TRBV5-5 to TRBJ1-1; D might be TRBD1 (6 bases). The CDR3 covers 14 residues. Germline CDR1 reads SGHKS; CDR2 reads YYEKEE (reference sequence). The V end lost 4 bases, the J end lost 4 bases, and 14 bases lay between the germline ends. CDR3 region: CASSPNRASTEAFF. The CDR3 DNA reads as TGTGCCAGCAGCCCGAACAGGGCGAGCACTGAAGCTTTCTTT.

This clonotype has ten or more counts. The chain is built from TRBV27 and TRBJ2-7; TRBD2 matches 7 bases. After removal of 0 bases from V and 2 bases from J, the junction contained 7 bases not matched to a gene. CDR1 and CDR2 from the germline V gene are MNHEY and SMNVEV (reference sequence). This CDR3 has 16 residues. The CDR3 is CASSLSPASGTYEQYF. CDR3 nucleotide sequence: TGTGCCAGCAGTTTATCCCCAGCTAGCGGAACCTACGAGCAGTACTTC.

The sample holds many counts of this clonotype. V is TRBV5-1 and J is TRBJ2-1; 11 bases map to TRBD1. The CDR3 extends over 13 amino acids. Germline V gives CDR1 SGHRS, CDR2 YFSETQ. V dropped 5 bases and J dropped 8; count of bases not matched to a gene: 3. The CDR3 loop reads CASRGQGGYEQFF. The CDR3 DNA sequence: TGCGCCAGCAGGGGACAGGGGGGCTATGAGCAGTTCTTC. The full variable domain, with the rest looked up from reference TRBV5-1 and TRBJ2-1, is KAGVTQTPRYLIKTRGQQVTLSCSPISGHRSVSWYQQTPGQGLQFLFEYFSETQRNKGNFPGRFSGRQFSNSRSEMNVSTLELGDSALYLCASRGQGGYEQFFGPGTRLTVL.

The chain has TRBV5-1 and TRBJ1-6; 7 bases line up with TRBD1. V shed 2 bases and J 8 bases; nucleotides not matched to a gene: 10. CDR3 length: 16 residues. The V gene's germline CDR1 is SGHRS and CDR2 YFSETQ. The CDR3: CASSFWGDREDSPLHF. The CDR3 DNA follows: TGCGCCAGCAGCTTCTGGGGCGACAGGGAAGATTCACCCCTCCACTTT.

This clonotype appeared many times. The rearrangement joins TRBV28 to TRBJ2-5; no firm D call. The CDR3 consists of 12 residues. The V end lost 5 bases, the J end lost 2 bases, and 6 bases lay between the germline ends. Germline CDR1 is MDHEN and CDR2 is SYDVKM. The CDR3 spells CASSDSQETQYF. The CDR3 nucleotides are TGTGCCAGCAGTGACTCGCAAGAGACCCAGTACTTC.

This clonotype has more than one count but fewer than ten. The rearrangement links TRBV10-3 to TRBJ2-7, with D uncertain. The CDR3 has 12 residues. V was cut by 6 bases and J by 4 bases, with 10 bases left in between. CDR1 is ENHRY and CDR2 is SYGVKD in the germline V gene. The CDR3 protein is CAIRDDQYEQYF. Written as DNA, the CDR3 is TGTGCCATCAGGGACGACCAGTACGAGCAGTACTTC.

This clonotype was seen ten or more times. J is TRBJ2-1 and V is TRBV27; D uncertain. The V gene lost 6 bases and the J gene lost 0 bases, with 15 bases spanning the gap. CDR1 is MNHEY and CDR2 is SMNVEV in the germline V gene (reference sequence). The CDR3 covers 16 residues. Here the CDR3 reads CASSNLLYSSYNEQFF. CDR3 bases: TGTGCCAGCAGCAACCTACTTTACAGCTCCTACAATGAGCAGTTCTTC.

The chain is built from TRBV29-1 and TRBJ2-1, with TRBD1 identical over 11 bases. The V and J ends lost 6 bases and 1 base, in that order; junction bases with no gene match: 2. CDR1 and CDR2 (germline): SQVTM, ANQGSEA. This CDR3 contains 14 residues. Here the CDR3 reads CSVGDRGSYNEQFF. In nucleotides, the CDR3 is TGCAGCGTGGGGGACAGGGGGTCCTACAATGAGCAGTTCTTC.

This clonotype appeared a few times. The chain has TRBV27 and TRBJ2-7, with 7 positions matching TRBD2. The germline V gene has CDR1 MNHEY and CDR2 SMNVEV (reference sequence). V trimming: 8 bases; J trimming: 5 bases; junction bases outside the gene matches: 6. The CDR3 sequence is 12 residues long. The CDR3 here is CASPVGGDEQYF. DNA for the CDR3: TGTGCCAGCCCAGTGGGAGGGGACGAGCAGTACTTC.